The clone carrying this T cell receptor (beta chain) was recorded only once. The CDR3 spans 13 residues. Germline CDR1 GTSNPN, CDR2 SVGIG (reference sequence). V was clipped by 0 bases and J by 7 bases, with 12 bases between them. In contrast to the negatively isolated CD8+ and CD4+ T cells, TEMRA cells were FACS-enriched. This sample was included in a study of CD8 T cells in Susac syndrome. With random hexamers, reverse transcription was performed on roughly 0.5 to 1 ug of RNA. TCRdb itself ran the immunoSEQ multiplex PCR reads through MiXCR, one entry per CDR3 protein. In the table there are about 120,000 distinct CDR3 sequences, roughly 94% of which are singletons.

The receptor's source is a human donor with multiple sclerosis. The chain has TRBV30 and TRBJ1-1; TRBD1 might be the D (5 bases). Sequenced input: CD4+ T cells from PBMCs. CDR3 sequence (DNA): TGTGCCTGGAGTGTAAGACGGGGCCGTGAAGCTTTCTTT. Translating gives CAWSVRRGREAFF.